The T cell receptor beta chain described here comes from a study of T cells in Graves' hyperthyroidism and ophthalmopathy. As to this clonotype: What it recognizes is unknown.

Those patients with uncontrolled infection, other autoimmune disease, pregnancy or lactation were excluded. This CDR3 has 12 residues. Germline lookup yields CDR1 LNHDA and CDR2 SQIVND (reference sequence). Germline trimming cut 9 bases from V and 2 bases from J; bases unmatched to any gene: 0. Overall study results and limits: The model identified upcoming ophthalmopathy a median roughly 6.5 months ahead of onset.

Amplified regions were TCR beta CDR3 sequences from RNA transcripts. First-round RT-PCR with HTBI primers amplified the TCR CDR3 region. MiXCR, run by TCRdb on the multiplex PCR reads, gives a single entry per CDR3 protein. This sample has hundreds of thousands of distinct CDR3 sequences, with roughly a third found just once. The source is a woman aged 40 to 55 with Graves' hyperthyroidism. Sequencing was carried out using blood. The chain joins TRBV19 to TRBJ1-3; 8 nucleotides agree with TRBD1. DNA of the CDR3: TGTGCCAGGACAGGGGCTGGAAACACCATATATTTT. Its protein is CARTGAGNTIYF.